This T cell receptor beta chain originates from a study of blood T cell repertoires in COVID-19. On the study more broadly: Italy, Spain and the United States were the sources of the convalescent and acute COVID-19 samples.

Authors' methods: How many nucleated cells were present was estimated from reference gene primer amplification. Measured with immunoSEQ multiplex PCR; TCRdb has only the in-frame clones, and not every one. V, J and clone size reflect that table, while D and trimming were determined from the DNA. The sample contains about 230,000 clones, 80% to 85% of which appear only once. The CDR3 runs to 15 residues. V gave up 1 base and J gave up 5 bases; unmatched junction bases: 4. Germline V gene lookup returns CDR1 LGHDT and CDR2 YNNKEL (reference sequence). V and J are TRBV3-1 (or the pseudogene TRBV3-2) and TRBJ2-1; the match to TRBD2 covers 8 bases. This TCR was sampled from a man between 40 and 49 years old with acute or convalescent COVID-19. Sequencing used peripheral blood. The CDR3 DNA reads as TGTGCCAGCAGCCAAGGTAGCGGGACCCACAATGAGCAGTTCTTC. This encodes CASSQGSGTHNEQFF.